The text below deals with one T cell receptor beta chain. These data are taken from a study of blood T cell repertoires in COVID-19. Overall study: Sample material is recorded as cDNA or gDNA derived from T cells, B-cell-depleted T cells, or PBMCs.

TCRdb's table, derived via immunoSEQ multiplex PCR, lists solely in-frame clones and lacks some. In the table there are 150,000 to 200,000 clones, almost 85% of which are singletons. The germline V gene has CDR1 SNHLY and CDR2 FYNNEI. The V gene lost 5 bases and the J gene lost 7 bases, with 10 bases spanning the gap. The CDR3 runs 12 residues. The receptor's source is a woman at least 80 years old with COVID-19, enrolled during active disease. The sequencing input was peripheral blood. The gene calls are TRBV2 and TRBJ2-3; D is ambiguous. The CDR3 loop is CASSPMGNTQYF. In nucleotides, the CDR3 is TGTGCCAGCAGTCCTATGGGCAATACGCAGTATTTT.